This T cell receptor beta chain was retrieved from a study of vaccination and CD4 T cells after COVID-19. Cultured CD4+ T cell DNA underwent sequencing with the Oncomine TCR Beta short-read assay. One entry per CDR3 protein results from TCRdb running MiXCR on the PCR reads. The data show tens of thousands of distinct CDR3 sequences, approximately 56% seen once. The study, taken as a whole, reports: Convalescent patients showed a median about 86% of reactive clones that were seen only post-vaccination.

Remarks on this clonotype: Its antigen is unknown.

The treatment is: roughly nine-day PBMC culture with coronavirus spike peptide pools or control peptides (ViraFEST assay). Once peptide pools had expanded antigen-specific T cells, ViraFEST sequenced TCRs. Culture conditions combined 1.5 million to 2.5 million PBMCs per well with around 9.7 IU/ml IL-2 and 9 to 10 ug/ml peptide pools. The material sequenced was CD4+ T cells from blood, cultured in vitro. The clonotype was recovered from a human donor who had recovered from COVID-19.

The CDR3 DNA reads as TGTGCCTGGAGTGCCGATTATTCATCCTACAGCGATCAGCCCCAGCATTTT. It specifies CAWSADYSSYSDQPQHF. The chain joins TRBV30 to TRBJ1-5; no firm D call. Germline V gene data show CDR1 as GTSNPN and CDR2 as SVGIG (reference sequence). V was shortened by 1 base and J by 5 bases, with 21 bases between the two germline ends. The CDR3 runs to 17 residues.